Included here is one T cell receptor beta chain sequence, with context. Antigen: not known. Primers included in the PCR were 60 Vbeta and 13 Jbeta primers. In the authors' methods: There were around 77 million unique TCR beta chains by a later count, and around 10 million of them were shared. Profiled with immunoSEQ multiplex PCR; TCRdb holds only in-frame clones, not every one. From that table come the V and J calls and clone size; the DNA was used to work out D and trimming. The data contain 55,000 to 80,000 clones, 75% of them seen just once; the ten biggest clones take up roughly 12%. The entry originates in a study of cytomegalovirus exposure and HLA in healthy donors. Overall study results and limits: Later analysis suggested most CMV-associated TCR beta chains were HLA-restricted. Accurate prediction of HLA-A and HLA-B alleles (for most subjects) was reportedly achieved from TCR beta sequences.

This TCR came from a man in his 70s in good health and CMV-seronegative. Sequenced input: PBMCs.

CDR3 amino acids: CASAGGSWETQYF. CDR3 DNA sequence: TGTGCCAGCGCAGGGGGCAGTTGGGAGACCCAGTACTTC. The chain has TRBV7-9 and TRBJ2-5; 8 nucleotides align to TRBD1. The CDR3 totals 13 residues. Per the germline V gene, CDR1 is SEHNR and CDR2 is FQNEAQ (reference sequence). Losses at the gene ends were 8 bases for V and 5 bases for J; bases not matched to a gene: 7.